A selection of T cell receptor beta chains follows, all from one sample in a study of cytotoxic CD8 clonotypes in ibrutinib-treated CLL. Repertoires were generated with immunoSEQ multiplex PCR, while TCRdb's copy carries only in-frame clones and drops some. The sample includes 14,000 or so clones, around 67% of them seen just once. This material consisted of PBMCs, taken before ibrutinib treatment. The receptors come from a human donor with chronic lymphocytic leukemia. CDR3s include the opening cysteine and the closing phenylalanine or tryptophan. Each record gives: clone size, J gene, D gene, V gene, CDR3 protein, CDR3 DNA. The D gene is left open where the match is weak. Not every row has a clone size; where given, it reads once, few, many or a size class.

size: .; J: TRBJ2-2; D: .; V: TRBV18; CDR3: CASSPWDGWNTGELFF; DNA: TGTGCCAGCTCACCGTGGGACGGCTGGAACACCGGGGAGCTGTTTTTT
size: .; J: TRBJ2-1; D: TRBD2; V: TRBV9; CDR3: CASSPLAGDNNEQFF; DNA: TGTGCCAGCAGCCCACTAGCGGGAGACAACAATGAGCAGTTCTTC
size: .; J: TRBJ2-3; D: .; V: TRBV5-4; CDR3: CASSVNTDTQYF; DNA: TGTGCCAGCAGCGTAAACACAGATACGCAGTATTTT
size: .; J: TRBJ1-2; D: .; V: TRBV7-6; CDR3: CASSLDGGSLIPVYGYTF; DNA: TGTGCCAGCAGCTTAGACGGGGGCTCATTAATCCCTGTTTATGGCTACACCTTC
size: .; J: TRBJ2-3; D: TRBD2; V: TRBV28; CDR3: CASTVAGGSDTQYF; DNA: TGTGCCAGCACAGTGGCGGGGGGTTCAGATACGCAGTATTTT
size: few; J: TRBJ1-3; D: .; V: TRBV21-1; CDR3: CASSSPPGGQGASGNTIYF; DNA: TGTGCCAGCAGCTCACCCCCGGGGGGACAGGGGGCGAGTGGAAACACCATATATTTT
size: .; J: TRBJ1-4; D: .; V: TRBV28; CDR3: CASSLHGAETWEKLFF; DNA: TGTGCCAGCAGTCTCCATGGGGCCGAAACATGGGAAAAACTGTTTTTT
size: .; J: TRBJ2-2; D: .; V: TRBV30; CDR3: CAWGPGAWAGELFF; DNA: TGTGCCTGGGGCCCGGGGGCTTGGGCCGGGGAGCTGTTTTTT
size: .; J: TRBJ2-2; D: .; V: TRBV28; CDR3: CASSLWGAGELFF; DNA: TGTGCCAGCAGTTTATGGGGTGCCGGGGAGCTGTTTTTT
size: once; J: TRBJ1-4; D: TRBD1; V: TRBV5-5; CDR3: CASSSAQGTNEKLFF; DNA: TGTGCCAGCAGCTCAGCACAGGGGACTAATGAAAAACTGTTTTTT
size: .; J: TRBJ2-7; D: .; V: TRBV19; CDR3: CASSTPRDGYYEQYF; DNA: TGTGCCAGTAGTACCCCGCGGGACGGTTATTACGAGCAGTACTTC
size: .; J: TRBJ2-7; D: TRBD1; V: TRBV28; CDR3: CASSTRWGQGAGNEQYF; DNA: TGTGCCAGCAGTACCAGATGGGGACAGGGGGCGGGTAACGAGCAGTACTTC
size: .; J: TRBJ1-6; D: .; V: TRBV5-6; CDR3: CASSFNSWATSPLHF; DNA: TGTGCCAGCAGCTTCAACTCATGGGCGACTTCACCCCTCCACTTT
size: .; J: TRBJ1-6; D: .; V: TRBV5-1; CDR3: CASTPRGAGDSPLHF; DNA: TGCGCCAGCACCCCACGGGGGGCGGGGGATTCACCCCTCCACTTT
size: .; J: TRBJ1-6; D: .; V: TRBV4-3; CDR3: CASSQGRVAPLHF; DNA: TGCGCCAGCAGCCAAGGGAGGGTGGCACCCCTCCACTTT